A single TCR beta chain is shown here with its context. The antigen is unknown. The data were produced by immunoSEQ multiplex PCR, yet TCRdb's version contains in-frame clones alone and is incomplete. The sample contains over 2,500 clones, about 76% of which appear only once. The entry originates in a study of T cells after posttransplantation cyclophosphamide. General study points: TRB overlap between skin or GI tissue T cells and blood was limited.

Busulfan-fludarabine conditioning, marrow transplant, and cyclophosphamide on days +3 and +4 were administered. Germline CDR1 is SGHTA and CDR2 is FQGNSA. The CDR3 contains 13 residues. V shed 7 bases, J shed 8 bases, and the junction held 7 bases outside the gene matches. The V and J genes are TRBV7-2 and TRBJ1-2; TRBD1 matches 10 bases. The sequences come from PBMCs, collected about 190 days after allogeneic stem cell transplant with posttransplant cyclophosphamide. This receptor was taken from a male patient aged 55 to 69 who received an allogeneic stem cell transplant from a related donor and was CMV-positive. These T cells may partly come from the graft donor. The CDR3 is CASNPGQGWGYTF. CDR3 nucleotides: TGTGCCAGCAACCCGGGACAGGGGTGGGGCTACACCTTC.